The rows below give T cell receptor beta chains drawn from one sample of a study of shared clonotypes between healthy human individuals. Clones were read by immunoSEQ multiplex PCR, and TCRdb kept only the in-frame ones, dropping some. The top ten hold 0.3% to 0.4% of the sample, which has millions of clones, just over 90% seen once. The sample comprised naive CD4+ T cells from PBMCs. These TCRs come from a man younger than 35 in good health. Some clones in this sample may be carry-over from other donors' samples. CDR3s include the opening cysteine and the closing phenylalanine or tryptophan. The order of the fields is V gene, CDR3 protein.

v_call: TRBV5-5; cdr3_aa: CASSQRQGAGNQPQHF
v_call: TRBV5-1; cdr3_aa: CASSPEGGPHGYTF
v_call: TRBV5-8; cdr3_aa: CAAGVGATNYGYTF
v_call: TRBV6-1; cdr3_aa: CASSPGGALSFEQYF
v_call: TRBV7-9; cdr3_aa: CASSLSPGQGQETQYF
v_call: TRBV7-9; cdr3_aa: CASSSPNQPQHF
v_call: TRBV7-9; cdr3_aa: CASSLAAEAFF
v_call: TRBV7-9; cdr3_aa: CASSLLGLAGNEQFF
v_call: TRBV11-1; cdr3_aa: CASSYQAGGSYNEQFF
v_call: TRBV27; cdr3_aa: CASSTVAGGSNEQFF
v_call: TRBV9; cdr3_aa: CASSEGQGSGTEAFF
v_call: TRBV6-5; cdr3_aa: CAISEGGTGNKAFF
v_call: TRBV28; cdr3_aa: CASNRSGLGYTF
v_call: TRBV19; cdr3_aa: CASSIRQGNTEAFF
v_call: TRBV10-3; cdr3_aa: CAITQGQTPSGANVLTF
v_call: TRBV7-9; cdr3_aa: CASSLDRVEQPQHF
v_call: TRBV7-9; cdr3_aa: CASSLGAGAGNQPQHF
v_call: TRBV19; cdr3_aa: CASSRSGLRSSYEQYF
v_call: TRBV29-1; cdr3_aa: CSVEGVKGRGYGYTF
v_call: TRBV18; cdr3_aa: CASSPGTGDDEQFF
v_call: TRBV2; cdr3_aa: CASSEGGAALTEAFF
v_call: TRBV7-8; cdr3_aa: CASSLASGGAAETQYF
v_call: TRBV12-5; cdr3_aa: CASGIAGETQYF
v_call: TRBV29-1; cdr3_aa: CSVDSGRGTDTQYF
v_call: TRBV9; cdr3_aa: CASSVEAFPPGELFF
v_call: TRBV13; cdr3_aa: CASSLDGGDSDNEQFF
v_call: TRBV7-3; cdr3_aa: CASSLGTSGNHEQYF
v_call: TRBV19; cdr3_aa: CASSRGTGIYNEQFF
v_call: TRBV18; cdr3_aa: CASSPVGTFGGQQFF
v_call: TRBV5-1; cdr3_aa: CASSRTSTDTQYF
v_call: TRBV5-1; cdr3_aa: CASSLAGIGGTEAFF
v_call: TRBV14; cdr3_aa: CASSHAAGVNNSPLHF
v_call: TRBV6-1; cdr3_aa: CASRNRQGINEKLFF
v_call: TRBV19; cdr3_aa: CASSTDFLNTEAFF
v_call: TRBV29-1; cdr3_aa: CSVERGGADTQYF
v_call: TRBV29-1; cdr3_aa: CSIRQANSGANVLTF
v_call: TRBV10-2; cdr3_aa: CASSDPGPGGYGYTF
v_call: TRBV7-2; cdr3_aa: CASSPGGASSYEQYF
v_call: TRBV28; cdr3_aa: CASSRGHPGTYEQYF
v_call: TRBV6-1; cdr3_aa: CASSEPGSGVNQPQHF
v_call: TRBV18; cdr3_aa: CASSPLGTNTEAFF
v_call: TRBV28; cdr3_aa: CASSSVMNTEAFF
v_call: TRBV6-1; cdr3_aa: CASLASGGAYGYTF
v_call: TRBV28; cdr3_aa: CASSLPDKLLAKNIQYF
v_call: TRBV4-2; cdr3_aa: CASSQDLGAPSEQFF
v_call: TRBV6-1; cdr3_aa: CASSEAPVGRGDF
v_call: TRBV28; cdr3_aa: CASSLPQGSNQPQHF
v_call: TRBV9; cdr3_aa: CASSVDPGNTGELFF
v_call: TRBV27; cdr3_aa: CASSFIHGVADGELFF
v_call: TRBV5-1; cdr3_aa: CASSLVGRSGEQYF